Detailed here is one TCR beta chain. Antigen unknown. The data belong to a study of cytomegalovirus exposure and HLA in healthy donors. CDR1 is SGHRS and CDR2 is YFSETQ in the germline V gene. V was pared by 4 bases and J by 4 bases, with 10 bases of the junction left unmatched. The CDR3 contains 16 residues. Notes on the study in general: Information on immune exposure was restricted to one variable (CMV serostatus). Later analysis suggested most CMV-associated TCR beta chains were HLA-restricted. A missense variant in DCLRE1C was later tied to TCR beta V- and J-gene trimming.

At sampling all donors were nominally healthy, likely with unrecorded immune exposures. It was with 60 Vbeta and 13 Jbeta primers that the PCR ran. Clones were sequenced by immunoSEQ multiplex PCR, and TCRdb holds only the in-frame ones, with some missing. Here the sample spans about 150,000 clones, about 70% being singletons. The sequence was obtained from a man between 18 and 35 years old in good health and CMV-seronegative. Sequenced material: PBMCs. The chain is built from TRBV5-1 and TRBJ1-3; 8 nucleotides match TRBD1. Here the CDR3 DNA reads TGCGCCAGCAGCCTGACAGGGGTCCCCGCCGGAAACACCATATATTTT. Protein: CASSLTGVPAGNTIYF.